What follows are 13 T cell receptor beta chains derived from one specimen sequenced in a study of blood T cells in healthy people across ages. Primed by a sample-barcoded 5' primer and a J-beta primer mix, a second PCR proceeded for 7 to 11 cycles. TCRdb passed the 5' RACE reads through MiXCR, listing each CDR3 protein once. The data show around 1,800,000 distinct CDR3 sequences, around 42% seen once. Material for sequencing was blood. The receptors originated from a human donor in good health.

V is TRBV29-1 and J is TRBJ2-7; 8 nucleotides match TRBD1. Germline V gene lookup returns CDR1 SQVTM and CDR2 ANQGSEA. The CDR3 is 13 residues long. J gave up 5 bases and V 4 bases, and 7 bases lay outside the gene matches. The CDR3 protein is CSVAAAGGNEQYF. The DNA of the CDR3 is TGCAGCGTTGCAGCGGCAGGGGGCAACGAGCAGTACTTC.

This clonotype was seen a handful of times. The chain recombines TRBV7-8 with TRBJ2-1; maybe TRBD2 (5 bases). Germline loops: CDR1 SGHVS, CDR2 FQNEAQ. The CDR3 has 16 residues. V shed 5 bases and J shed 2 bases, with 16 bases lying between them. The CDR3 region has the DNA TGTGCCAGCAGCCTCCTAGGAGAGGGCCCCTACAATGAGCAGTTCTTC. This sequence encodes CASSLLGEGPYNEQFF.

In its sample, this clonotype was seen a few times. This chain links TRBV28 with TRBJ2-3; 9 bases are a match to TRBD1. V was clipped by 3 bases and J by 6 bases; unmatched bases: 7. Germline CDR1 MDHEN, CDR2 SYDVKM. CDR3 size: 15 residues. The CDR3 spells CASSFDRGDLDTQYF. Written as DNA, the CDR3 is TGTGCCAGCAGTTTCGACAGGGGGGATTTGGATACGCAGTATTTT.

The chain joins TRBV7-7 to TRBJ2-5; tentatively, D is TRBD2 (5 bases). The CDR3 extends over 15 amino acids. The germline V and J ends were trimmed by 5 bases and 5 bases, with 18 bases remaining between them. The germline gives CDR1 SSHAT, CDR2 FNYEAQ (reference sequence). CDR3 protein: CASSPNPGRRETQYF. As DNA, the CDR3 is TGTGCCAGCAGCCCGAACCCCGGTAGGAGGGAGACCCAGTACTTC.

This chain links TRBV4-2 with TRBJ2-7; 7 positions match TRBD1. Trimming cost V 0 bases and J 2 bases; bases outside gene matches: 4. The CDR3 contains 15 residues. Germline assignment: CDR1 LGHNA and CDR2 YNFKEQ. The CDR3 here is CASSQDEQGTYEQYF. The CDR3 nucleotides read TGTGCCAGCAGCCAAGACGAACAGGGGACCTACGAGCAGTACTTC.

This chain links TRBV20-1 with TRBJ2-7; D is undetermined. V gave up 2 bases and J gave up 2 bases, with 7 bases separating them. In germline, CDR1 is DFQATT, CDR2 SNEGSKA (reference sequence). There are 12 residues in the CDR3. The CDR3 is CSARPDPYEQYF. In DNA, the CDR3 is TGCAGTGCTAGACCCGACCCCTACGAGCAGTACTTC.

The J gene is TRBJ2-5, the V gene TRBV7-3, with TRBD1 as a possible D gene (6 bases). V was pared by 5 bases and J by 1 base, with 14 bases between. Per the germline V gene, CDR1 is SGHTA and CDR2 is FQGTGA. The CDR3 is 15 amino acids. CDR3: CASSPTGIPQETQYF. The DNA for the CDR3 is TGTGCCAGCAGCCCAACAGGGATTCCCCAAGAGACCCAGTACTTC.

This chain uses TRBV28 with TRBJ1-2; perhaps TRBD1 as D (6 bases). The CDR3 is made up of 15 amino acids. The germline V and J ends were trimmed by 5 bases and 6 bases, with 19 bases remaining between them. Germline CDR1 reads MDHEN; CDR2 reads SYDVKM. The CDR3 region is CASSPPTGSWDGYTF. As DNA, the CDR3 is TGTGCCAGCAGTCCCCCGACAGGATCTTGGGATGGCTACACCTTC.

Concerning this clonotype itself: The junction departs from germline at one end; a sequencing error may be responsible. Here the CDR3 reads CASSLVISGYGDTLYF. DNA for the CDR3: TGTGCCAGCAGCTTAGTAATTAGCGGGTATGGAGATACGCTGTATTTT. The chain recombines TRBV7-2 with TRBJ2-3; the match to TRBD2 covers 7 bases. The CDR3 sequence is 16 residues long. Germline lookup yields CDR1 SGHTA and CDR2 FQGNSA.

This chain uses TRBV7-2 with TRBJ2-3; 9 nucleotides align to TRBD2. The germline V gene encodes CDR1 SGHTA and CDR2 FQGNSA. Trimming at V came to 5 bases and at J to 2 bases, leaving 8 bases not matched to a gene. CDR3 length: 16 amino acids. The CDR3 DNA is TGTGCCAGCAGCGTCTCTAGCGGGGACCTCACAGATACGCAGTATTTT. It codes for CASSVSSGDLTDTQYF.

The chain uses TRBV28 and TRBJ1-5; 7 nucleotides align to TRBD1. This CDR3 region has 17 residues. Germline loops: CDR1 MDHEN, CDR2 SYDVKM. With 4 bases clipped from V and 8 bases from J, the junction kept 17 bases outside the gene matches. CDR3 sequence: CASSSPSEGAVVEPQHF. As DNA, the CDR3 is TGTGCCAGCAGTTCCCCTTCTGAGGGGGCAGTGGTTGAGCCCCAGCATTTT.

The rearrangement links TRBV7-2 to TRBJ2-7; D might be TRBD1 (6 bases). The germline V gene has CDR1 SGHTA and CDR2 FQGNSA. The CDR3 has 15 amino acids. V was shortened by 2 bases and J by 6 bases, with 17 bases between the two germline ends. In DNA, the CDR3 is TGTGCCAGCAGCTTAACTGGGCAGGGGTCTGGCGAGCAGTACTTC. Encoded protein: CASSLTGQGSGEQYF.

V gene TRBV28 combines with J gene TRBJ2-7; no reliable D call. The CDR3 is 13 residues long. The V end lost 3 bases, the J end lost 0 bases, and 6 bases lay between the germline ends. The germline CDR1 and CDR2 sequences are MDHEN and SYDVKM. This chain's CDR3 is CASSFVYSYEQYF. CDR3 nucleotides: TGTGCCAGCAGTTTTGTCTACTCCTACGAGCAGTACTTC.